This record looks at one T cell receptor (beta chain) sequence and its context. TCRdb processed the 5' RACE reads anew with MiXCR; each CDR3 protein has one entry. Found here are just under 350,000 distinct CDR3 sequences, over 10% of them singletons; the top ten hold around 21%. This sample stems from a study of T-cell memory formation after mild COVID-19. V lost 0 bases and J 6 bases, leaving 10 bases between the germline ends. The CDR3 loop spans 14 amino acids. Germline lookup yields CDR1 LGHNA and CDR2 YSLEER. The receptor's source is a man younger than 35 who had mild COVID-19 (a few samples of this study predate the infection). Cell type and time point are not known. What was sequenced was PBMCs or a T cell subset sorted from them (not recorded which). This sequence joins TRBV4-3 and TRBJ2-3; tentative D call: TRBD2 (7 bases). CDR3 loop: CASSQDGRGDTQYF. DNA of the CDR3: TGCGCCAGCAGCCAAGATGGGAGGGGGGATACGCAGTATTTT.